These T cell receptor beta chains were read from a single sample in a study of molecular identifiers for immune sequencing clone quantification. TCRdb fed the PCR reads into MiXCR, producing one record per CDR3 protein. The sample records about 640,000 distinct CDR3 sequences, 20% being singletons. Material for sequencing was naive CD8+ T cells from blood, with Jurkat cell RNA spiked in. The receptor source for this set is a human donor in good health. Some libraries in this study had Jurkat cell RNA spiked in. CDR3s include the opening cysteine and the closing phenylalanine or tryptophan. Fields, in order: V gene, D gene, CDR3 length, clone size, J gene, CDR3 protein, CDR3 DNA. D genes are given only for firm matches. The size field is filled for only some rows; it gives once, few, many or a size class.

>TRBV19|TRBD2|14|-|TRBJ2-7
CASTAGAGAYEQYF
TGTGCCTCCACCGCTGGAGCGGGGGCCTACGAGCAGTACTTC
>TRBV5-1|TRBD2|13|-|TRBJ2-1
CASGRLAMNEQFF
TGCGCCAGCGGGCGACTAGCAATGAATGAGCAGTTCTTC
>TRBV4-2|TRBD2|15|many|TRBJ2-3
CASSQETSFPDTQYF
TGTGCCAGCAGCCAAGAGACTAGCTTTCCAGATACGCAGTATTTT
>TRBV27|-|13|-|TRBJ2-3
CASSLSVGGTQYF
TGTGCCAGCAGTTTATCGGTGGGTGGAACGCAGTATTTT
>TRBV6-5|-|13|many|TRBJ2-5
CASRPPGLWTQYF
TGTGCCAGCAGACCCCCGGGCCTTTGGACCCAGTACTTC
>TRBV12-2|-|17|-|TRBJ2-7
CASRLGKSPEDFYEQYF
TGTGCAAGTCGCTTAGGAAAAAGTCCGGAGGATTTCTACGAGCAGTACTTC
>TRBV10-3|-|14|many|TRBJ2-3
CAISDVISTDTQYF
TGTGCCATCAGTGACGTCATCAGCACAGATACGCAGTATTTT
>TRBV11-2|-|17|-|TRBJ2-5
CASSLSTRGQHLETQYF
TGTGCCAGCAGCTTATCGACGCGGGGCCAACACTTGGAGACCCAGTACTTC
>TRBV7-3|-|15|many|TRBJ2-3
CASSVDPVPTDTQYF
TGTGCCAGCAGCGTAGACCCGGTCCCAACAGATACGCAGTATTTT
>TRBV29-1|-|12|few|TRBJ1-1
CSVEAGQSEAFF
TGCAGCGTTGAAGCAGGACAAAGTGAAGCTTTCTTT
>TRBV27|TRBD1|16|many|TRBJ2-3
CASSISGGKGTDTQYF
TGTGCCAGCAGTATATCAGGGGGTAAGGGCACAGATACGCAGTATTTT
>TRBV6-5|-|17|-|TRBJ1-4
CASSYLWGSATNEKLFF
TGTGCCAGCAGTTACCTTTGGGGGTCGGCGACTAATGAAAAACTGTTTTTT
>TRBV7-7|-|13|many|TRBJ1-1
CASSLNWNTEAFF
TGTGCTAGCAGCTTAAATTGGAACACTGAAGCTTTCTTT
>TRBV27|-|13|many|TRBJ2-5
CASSPRAQETQYF
TGTGCCAGCAGTCCCCGGGCCCAAGAGACCCAGTACTTC
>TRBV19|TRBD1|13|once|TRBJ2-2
CASSTGQTGELFF
TGTGCCAGTAGTACGGGACAGACCGGGGAGCTGTTTTTT
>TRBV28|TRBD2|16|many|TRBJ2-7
CASSLEGLAGTHEQYF
TGTGCCAGCAGTTTAGAGGGACTAGCGGGAACCCACGAGCAGTACTTC
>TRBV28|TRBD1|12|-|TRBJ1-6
CASSPQGGTLHF
TGTGCCAGCAGTCCCCAGGGGGGGACCCTCCACTTT